The 29 T cell receptor beta chains listed next were all sequenced from one sample in a study of cytomegalovirus exposure and HLA in healthy donors. The PCR made use of 60 Vbeta and 13 Jbeta primers. The protocol was immunoSEQ multiplex PCR, while the TCRdb copy is restricted to in-frame clones and leaves out a portion. Here the sample spans about 160,000 clones, approximately 84% being singletons. The sample consisted of PBMCs. The origin of the receptors is a middle-aged woman in good health and CMV-seropositive.

The CDR3 nucleotides read TGTGCCAGCAGCTTATTTGGCTGGGGGACAGGAGGTAATGAGCAGTTCTTC. Translation: CASSLFGWGTGGNEQFF. The chain joins TRBV7-8 to TRBJ2-1, with 8 bases that match TRBD1. CDR1 is SGHVS, CDR2 FQNEAQ, per germline. Germline trimming cut 2 bases from V and 7 bases from J; bases unmatched to any gene: 13. The CDR3 length is 17 residues.

The chain couples TRBV5-1 to TRBJ2-1; 9 bases map to TRBD1. V was pared by 2 bases and J by 4 bases, with 4 bases of the junction left unmatched. The CDR3 sequence is 15 residues long. Germline assignment: CDR1 SGHRS and CDR2 YFSETQ. The chain's CDR3 is CASSFEGQGYNEQFF. For the CDR3, the DNA is TGCGCCAGCAGCTTTGAGGGACAGGGATACAATGAGCAGTTCTTC.

This chain connects TRBV7-2 to TRBJ1-2, with D tentatively TRBD1 (5 bases). The CDR3 runs 14 residues. Germline loops: CDR1 SGHTA, CDR2 FQGNSA. The V end lost 2 bases, the J end lost 2 bases, and 9 bases lay between the germline ends. The CDR3 here is CASSLFQGNYGYTF. CDR3 nucleotide sequence: TGTGCCAGCAGCTTATTTCAGGGAAACTATGGCTACACCTTC.

CDR3 in DNA: TGTGCCTATCTCCTAAAGGGGGGGCCTAAAGAGACCCAGTACTTC. Residues: CAYLLKGGPKETQYF. The V call is TRBV30, the J call TRBJ2-5, with D perhaps matching TRBD2 (7 bases). The germline gives CDR1 GTSNPN, CDR2 SVGIG (reference sequence). Trimming pared 7 bases from V and 3 bases from J, leaving 21 bases between. This CDR3 comprises 15 residues.

The genes are TRBV10-3 and TRBJ1-5, with 8 positions matching TRBD1. Trimming removed 3 bases from V and 7 bases from J; junction bases left unmatched: 5. CDR1 ENHRY and CDR2 SYGVKD come from the germline V gene. The CDR3 is made up of 14 amino acids. Here the CDR3 DNA reads TGTGCCATCAGTGAATGGACAGGGCGACAGCCCCAGCATTTT. Protein sequence: CAISEWTGRQPQHF.

This chain connects TRBV6-5 to TRBJ1-3, with TRBD1 identical over 7 bases. Trimming at V came to 2 bases and at J to 2 bases, leaving 0 bases not matched to a gene. The CDR3 is 14 residues long. Germline assignment: CDR1 MNHEY and CDR2 SVGAGI. The CDR3, as DNA: TGTGCCAGCAGTTACCAGGGGGCTGGAAACACCATATATTTT. This codes for CASSYQGAGNTIYF.

The rearrangement uses TRBV6-6 and TRBJ1-2; possible D gene TRBD1, 6 bases. V dropped 6 bases and J dropped 8 bases, with 13 bases sitting between them. Germline V gene sequence: CDR1 MNHNY, CDR2 SVGAGI (reference sequence). The CDR3 spans 12 residues. CDR3 sequence reads: CASRPGAEGYTF. The CDR3, as DNA: TGTGCCAGCAGGCCAGGGGCGGAAGGCTACACCTTC.

This clone was recorded only once. The junction departs from the called germline gene at one end, perhaps through a read error. The chain combines TRBV7-9 with TRBJ2-1; 13 bases are a match to TRBD2. Germline V gene sequence: CDR1 SEHNR, CDR2 FQNEAQ (reference sequence). The CDR3 spans 15 residues. Here the CDR3 reads CSSSPTSGGAGEQFF. The CDR3 DNA is TGTTCCAGCAGTCCAACTAGCGGGGGGGCGGGTGAGCAGTTCTTC.

This clone was recorded once. The chain recombines TRBV30 with TRBJ2-7, with 9 bases matching TRBD1. Germline V CDR1 and CDR2: GTSNPN, SVGIG (reference sequence). The CDR3 is 13 amino acids. V lost 0 bases, J lost 7 bases, and 4 bases stayed unmatched. CDR3 bases: TGTGCCTGGAGTGTCGGGACAGGGACTGAGCAGTACTTC. It translates to CAWSVGTGTEQYF. Filled out from reference TRBV30 and TRBJ2-7, the complete variable domain reads SQTIHQWPATLVQPVGSPLSLECTVEGTSNPNLYWYRQAAGRGLQLLFYSVGIGQISSEVPQNLSASRPQDRQFILSSKKLLLSDSGFYLCAWSVGTGTEQYFGPGTRLTVT.

The chain recombines TRBV10-2 with TRBJ2-7, with 8 bases fitting TRBD1. This CDR3 region has 14 residues. V lost 6 bases and J lost 3; bases outside the gene matches: 7. Germline CDR1 and CDR2: WSHSY and SAAADI. CDR3: CASRSGQGRYEQYF. CDR3 DNA: TGCGCCAGCAGGAGCGGACAGGGTCGCTACGAGCAGTACTTC.

This sequence joins TRBV19 and TRBJ2-7; weak D call: TRBD1 (6 bases). This CDR3 is built from 16 residues. Per the germline V gene, CDR1 is LNHDA and CDR2 is SQIVND (reference sequence). V was pared by 7 bases and J by 4 bases, with 23 bases between. This CDR3 reads CASTMSVGRDTYEQYF. In DNA form, the CDR3 reads TGTGCCAGTACCATGTCGGTCGGTCGGGACACTTACGAGCAGTACTTC.

This chain links TRBV6-1 with TRBJ1-2; TRBD1 agrees at 7 bases. This CDR3 has 15 residues. Looked up from germline, CDR1 is MNHNS and CDR2 is SASEGT. The V and J ends lost 5 bases and 0 bases, in that order; junction bases with no gene match: 6. CDR3 in amino acids: CASSSDRLANYGYTF. DNA for the CDR3: TGTGCCAGCAGTTCGGACAGGCTAGCTAACTATGGCTACACCTTC.

The chain joins TRBV14 to TRBJ1-1; tentatively, D is TRBD1 (6 bases). CDR1 is SGHDN, CDR2 FVKESK, per germline. V was shortened by 0 bases and J by 5 bases, with 19 bases between the two germline ends. This CDR3 spans 17 amino acids. The CDR3 protein is CASSQDQTFGGLTEAFF. CDR3 sequence (DNA): TGTGCCAGCAGCCAAGATCAAACGTTCGGGGGGCTAACTGAAGCTTTCTTT.

This chain uses TRBV5-6 with TRBJ1-6; 7 bases line up with TRBD1. The CDR3 runs to 17 residues. CDR1 and CDR2 (germline): SGHDT, YYEEEE. After removal of 0 bases from V and 0 bases from J, the junction contained 3 bases not matched to a gene. CDR3 DNA sequence: TGTGCCAGCAGCTTGGAATCAGGGGGCTCCTATAATTCACCCCTCCACTTT. It is translated as CASSLESGGSYNSPLHF.

CDR3 region: CASSKQINTIYF. The CDR3 DNA reads as TGTGCCAGCAGCAAACAAATTAACACCATATATTTT. The J gene is TRBJ1-3, the V gene TRBV13; D not resolved. Germline CDR1 PRHDT, CDR2 FYEKMQ (reference sequence). CDR3 length: 12 residues. V was cut by 5 bases and J by 7 bases, with 9 bases left in between.

J is TRBJ1-5 and V is TRBV28; D is undetermined. The CDR3 covers 12 residues. CDR1 is MDHEN and CDR2 is SYDVKM in the germline V gene. The V end lost 2 bases, the J end lost 5 bases, and 4 bases lay between the germline ends. The CDR3 here is CASSLEDQPQHF. CDR3 sequence (DNA): TGTGCCAGCAGTTTAGAGGATCAGCCCCAGCATTTT.

V is TRBV29-1 and J is TRBJ2-3, with a weak D call TRBD1 (5 bases). Trimming pared 7 bases from V and 0 bases from J, leaving 8 bases between. Germline loops: CDR1 SQVTM, CDR2 ANQGSEA. This CDR3 region has 12 residues. The CDR3 DNA reads as TGCAGCGAGACAGAGAGCACAGATACGCAGTATTTT. Translating gives CSETESTDTQYF.

V gene TRBV5-1 combines with J gene TRBJ1-1; TRBD1 might be the D (5 bases). The CDR3 contains 14 residues. V was cut by 5 bases and J by 7 bases, with 18 bases left in between. Germline loops: CDR1 SGHRS, CDR2 YFSETQ. The CDR3 spells CASRRGGAANEAFF. The DNA of the CDR3 is TGCGCCAGCAGGCGGGGCGGGGCTGCGAATGAAGCTTTCTTT.

The chain recombines TRBV28 with TRBJ1-1; D may be TRBD1 (5 bases). Germline V gene sequence: CDR1 MDHEN, CDR2 SYDVKM. Trimming shortened V by 5 bases and J by 2 bases, and 12 bases separated the two germline ends. The CDR3 runs 14 residues. The DNA of the CDR3 is TGTGCCAGCAGTACCGGGGGACTTAACACTGAAGCTTTCTTT. This translates into CASSTGGLNTEAFF.

This chain links TRBV10-2 with TRBJ2-7; D may be TRBD1 (6 bases). Trimming removed 3 bases from V and 9 bases from J, with 18 bases in between. The germline V gene has CDR1 WSHSY and CDR2 SAAADI. This CDR3 contains 14 residues. As DNA, the CDR3 is TGCGCCAGCAGTGAATTGGGGACATCCTCTGGGCAGTACTTC. This sequence encodes CASSELGTSSGQYF.

The rearrangement links TRBV4-2 to TRBJ1-1, with 9 bases aligning to TRBD1. Germline loops: CDR1 LGHNA, CDR2 YNFKEQ. After removal of 4 bases from V and 2 bases from J, the junction contained 5 bases not matched to a gene. The length of the CDR3 is 15 residues. CDR3 protein: CASSLRDRVNTEAFF. The DNA of the CDR3 is TGTGCCAGCAGCCTCCGGGACAGGGTAAACACTGAAGCTTTCTTT.

The chain combines TRBV30 with TRBJ1-5; a possible D gene is TRBD1 (5 bases). Per the germline V gene, CDR1 is GTSNPN and CDR2 is SVGIG (reference sequence). This CDR3 region has 15 residues. The V gene lost 3 bases and the J gene lost 6 bases, with 18 bases spanning the gap. In DNA form, the CDR3 reads TGTGCCTGGAGCCCCCGCTCCGGGAGGGGTCAGCCCCAGCATTTT. Translating it yields CAWSPRSGRGQPQHF.

The V call is TRBV27, the J call TRBJ1-3; TRBD1 matches 7 bases. CDR1 is MNHEY and CDR2 is SMNVEV in the germline V gene (reference sequence). With 5 bases clipped from V and 0 bases from J, the junction kept 7 bases outside the gene matches. This CDR3 contains 16 residues. CDR3 nucleotide sequence: TGTGCCAGCAGTCCCCGTCGGGACAGCTCTGGAAACACCATATATTTT. It is translated as CASSPRRDSSGNTIYF.

The chain recombines TRBV10-1 with TRBJ2-1; D unclear. The V end was cut by 4 bases, the J end by 2 bases, with 6 bases between. Germline values: CDR1 WNHNN, CDR2 SYGVQD (reference sequence). This CDR3 is 13 amino acids long. In nucleotides, the CDR3 is TGCGCCAGCAGTGTAACTACCTACAATGAGCAGTTCTTC. Translated, it gives CASSVTTYNEQFF.

This chain uses TRBV29-1 with TRBJ2-6, with D unclear. The V and J ends lost 3 bases and 4 bases respectively, with 4 bases between them. Germline V gives CDR1 SQVTM, CDR2 ANQGSEA. This CDR3 has 12 residues. Here the CDR3 reads CSVDVGANVLTF. CDR3 nucleotide sequence: TGCAGCGTTGACGTAGGGGCCAACGTCCTGACTTTC.

This chain links TRBV23-1 with TRBJ1-6; 12 positions agree with TRBD1. TRBV23-1 is an open reading frame, and its role is uncertain. Germline trimming cut 5 bases from V and 13 bases from J; bases unmatched to any gene: 9. The CDR3 is 15 amino acids. In DNA form, the CDR3 reads TGCGCCAGCAGTGGCCCCGGGACAGGGGGCGAGCCCCTCCACTTT. This encodes CASSGPGTGGEPLHF.

This clone has a single count. The rearrangement uses TRBV9 and TRBJ1-1, with a possible D match to TRBD1 (6 bases). Trimming took 4 bases from V and 1 from J, leaving 14 bases between them. Looked up from germline, CDR1 is SGDLS and CDR2 is YYNGEE. The CDR3 is made up of 15 amino acids. CDR3 in DNA: TGTGCCAGCAGCCGTCTTGGGGGCGGGAACACTGAAGCTTTCTTT. It codes for CASSRLGGGNTEAFF. Combining the CDR3 with reference TRBV9 and TRBJ1-1 gives the whole variable domain DSGVTQTPKHLITATGQRVTLRCSPRSGDLSVYWYQQSLDQGLQFLIQYYNGEERAKGNILERFSAQQFPDLHSELNLSSLELGDSALYFCASSRLGGGNTEAFFGQGTRLTVV.

The chain recombines TRBV7-3 with TRBJ1-1; D might be TRBD1 (6 bases). Trimming took 5 bases from V and 8 from J, leaving 18 bases between them. The CDR3 length is 14 residues. In germline, CDR1 is SGHTA, CDR2 FQGTGA. In DNA, the CDR3 is TGTGCCAGCAGCGACCCCGGACAGCGGGGAGAAGCTTTCTTT. Protein: CASSDPGQRGEAFF.

A note on this clone: Other DNA sequences within the sample encode an identical CDR3. The V and J genes are TRBV5-1 and TRBJ1-4; D unresolved. Germline-derived CDR1 and CDR2 are SGHRS and YFSETQ. V lost 4 bases to trimming and J lost 0 bases, with 13 bases between them. This CDR3 has 16 residues. The CDR3 loop reads CASSLDRGSTNEKLFF. The CDR3 nucleotides are TGCGCCAGCAGCCTTGACCGGGGATCAACTAATGAAAAACTGTTTTTT.